These T cell receptor beta chains were read from a single sample in a study of cytomegalovirus exposure and HLA in healthy donors. Clones were sequenced by immunoSEQ multiplex PCR, and TCRdb holds only the in-frame ones, with some missing. The sample consists of about 89,000 clones, around four fifths of them appearing once. Sequenced sample: PBMCs. The receptors here all came from a female donor in good health and CMV-seropositive. The CDR3 runs from the conserved cysteine through the conserved F or W. A D gene is named only where the DNA matches it firmly. Size is omitted from some rows. Given values are once, few, many or a class for expanded clones.

clone size: .; J gene: TRBJ2-3; V gene: TRBV2; D gene: TRBD1; CDR3 DNA: TGTGCCAGCAGTGAGGGACAGGGTGACACAGATACGCAGTATTTT; CDR3 protein: CASSEGQGDTDTQYF
clone size: .; J gene: TRBJ2-5; V gene: TRBV5-1; D gene: TRBD2; CDR3 DNA: TGCGCCAGCAGCCCCCGACTAGCGGGAGGACACCAAGAGACCCAGTACTTC; CDR3 protein: CASSPRLAGGHQETQYF
clone size: .; J gene: TRBJ1-5; V gene: TRBV7-8; D gene: .; CDR3 DNA: TGTGCCAGCAGCTTAATGGCAGACTATGGTTTCGATCAGCCCCAGCATTTT; CDR3 protein: CASSLMADYGFDQPQHF
clone size: .; J gene: TRBJ1-2; V gene: TRBV6-5; D gene: .; CDR3 DNA: TGTGCCAGCAGTTACTCCAACAGCTATGGCTACACCTTC; CDR3 protein: CASSYSNSYGYTF
clone size: .; J gene: TRBJ2-7; V gene: TRBV19; D gene: .; CDR3 DNA: TGTGCCAGTAGTATAAGAGGACAGGACTACTACGAGCAGTACTTC; CDR3 protein: CASSIRGQDYYEQYF
clone size: few; J gene: TRBJ1-1; V gene: TRBV7-9; D gene: .; CDR3 DNA: TGTGCCAGCAGCCACAGGGTTGCGAACACTGAAGCTTTCTTT; CDR3 protein: CASSHRVANTEAFF
clone size: .; J gene: TRBJ2-3; V gene: TRBV5-4; D gene: TRBD2; CDR3 DNA: TGTGCCAGCAGCTTGGGTGCGGGAGGGCCAGGAGATACGCAGTATTTT; CDR3 protein: CASSLGAGGPGDTQYF
clone size: .; J gene: TRBJ2-3; V gene: TRBV30; D gene: TRBD1; CDR3 DNA: TGTGCCTGGAAGGTCCGGGACAGGGATTTCTTGGTTCCCACAGATACGCAGTATTTT; CDR3 protein: CAWKVRDRDFLVPTDTQYF
clone size: .; J gene: TRBJ2-1; V gene: TRBV7-9; D gene: TRBD2; CDR3 DNA: TGTGCCAGCCGCTTAGGCGTAGCGGGGCCAAGGGGCGATGAGCAGTTCTTC; CDR3 protein: CASRLGVAGPRGDEQFF
clone size: .; J gene: TRBJ2-7; V gene: TRBV5-4; D gene: TRBD2; CDR3 DNA: TGTGCCAGCCGCTTGAACCTCAATAGCGGGAGTATTTACGAGCAGTACTTC; CDR3 protein: CASRLNLNSGSIYEQYF
clone size: once; J gene: TRBJ2-5; V gene: TRBV10-3; D gene: .; CDR3 DNA: TGTGCCATCAGTGAAGGGGCCCAGAGGGAGACCCAGTACTTC; CDR3 protein: CAISEGAQRETQYF
clone size: .; J gene: TRBJ2-3; V gene: TRBV27; D gene: .; CDR3 DNA: TGTGCCAGCAGTTTAGGGCTAAGTCGGCAGTATTTT; CDR3 protein: CASSLGLSRQYF
clone size: .; J gene: TRBJ1-1; V gene: TRBV5-1; D gene: .; CDR3 DNA: TGCGCCAGCAGCACTCGGTCGGACACTGAAGCTTTCTTT; CDR3 protein: CASSTRSDTEAFF
clone size: .; J gene: TRBJ1-1; V gene: TRBV25-1; D gene: TRBD1; CDR3 DNA: TGTGCCAGCAGTCCATGGACAGGGGAGAACACTGAAGCTTTCTTT; CDR3 protein: CASSPWTGENTEAFF
clone size: few; J gene: TRBJ1-1; V gene: TRBV6-6; D gene: TRBD1; CDR3 DNA: TGTGCCAGCAGTTACACGCGGGACAGGGGGGACACTGAAGCTTTCTTT; CDR3 protein: CASSYTRDRGDTEAFF
clone size: .; J gene: TRBJ2-7; V gene: TRBV19; D gene: .; CDR3 DNA: TGTGCCAGTAGGCCTTATCGGGATTCGGGCGAGCAGTACTTC; CDR3 protein: CASRPYRDSGEQYF
clone size: .; J gene: TRBJ1-1; V gene: TRBV5-5; D gene: .; CDR3 DNA: TGTGCCAGCAGCTTGATACAGGGCGGGACTGAAGCTTTCTTT; CDR3 protein: CASSLIQGGTEAFF
clone size: .; J gene: TRBJ2-6; V gene: TRBV6-5; D gene: .; CDR3 DNA: TGTGCCAGCAAACCGACAGGCTCTGGGGCCAACGTCCTGACTTTC; CDR3 protein: CASKPTGSGANVLTF
clone size: few; J gene: TRBJ1-6; V gene: TRBV6-5; D gene: .; CDR3 DNA: TGTGCCAGCAGTTACGGGCCCTTGGATTCACCCCTCCACTTT; CDR3 protein: CASSYGPLDSPLHF
clone size: .; J gene: TRBJ2-7; V gene: TRBV9; D gene: .; CDR3 DNA: TGTGCCAGCAGCGTAGATAACAGCTACTCCTACGAGCAGTACTTC; CDR3 protein: CASSVDNSYSYEQYF
clone size: once; J gene: TRBJ1-2; V gene: TRBV6-5; D gene: .; CDR3 DNA: TGTGCCAGCAGTTACTCCCAGACAGTCTCTGGCTACACCTTC; CDR3 protein: CASSYSQTVSGYTF
clone size: .; J gene: TRBJ1-2; V gene: TRBV29-1; D gene: .; CDR3 DNA: TGCAGCGTTGAAGGATTTGAGACAGCCGAGTACTATGGCTACACCTTC; CDR3 protein: CSVEGFETAEYYGYTF
clone size: .; J gene: TRBJ2-7; V gene: TRBV9; D gene: .; CDR3 DNA: TGTGCCAGCAGCGCGACTAGTGGAGAGCAGTACTTC; CDR3 protein: CASSATSGEQYF
clone size: .; J gene: TRBJ1-2; V gene: TRBV6-5; D gene: .; CDR3 DNA: TGTGCCAGCAGACACGTCTATGGCTACACCTTC; CDR3 protein: CASRHVYGYTF